A single sample is the source of the 9 T cell receptor beta chains below, sequenced in a study of blood T cell repertoires in COVID-19. Clones were sequenced by immunoSEQ multiplex PCR, and TCRdb holds only the in-frame ones, with some missing. The repertoire holds 250,000 to 350,000 clones, with roughly nine tenths as singletons. The sequenced sample consisted of PBMCs or T cells enriched from blood (not recorded which). The receptors come from a woman in her fifties or sixties who had been exposed to COVID-19.

The chain combines TRBV18 with TRBJ2-1; 16 positions match TRBD2. This CDR3 has 16 amino acids. V trimming: 3 bases; J trimming: 9 bases; junction bases outside the gene matches: 5. Germline V gives CDR1 KGHSH, CDR2 LQKENI. The CDR3 region is CASSPPGLAGGLEQFF. The CDR3 DNA is TGTGCCAGCTCACCCCCGGGACTAGCGGGGGGGCTTGAGCAGTTCTTC.

Turning to this clone: The junction shows a germline mismatch at one end, possibly a read error. The chain recombines TRBV3-1 (or the pseudogene TRBV3-2) with TRBJ1-2, with D unclear. This CDR3 has 10 residues. The V gene's germline CDR1 is LGHDT and CDR2 YNNKEL (reference sequence). In nucleotides, the CDR3 is TGTGCCAGCAGCCAAGTGGGCTTTGCCTTC. Its translation is CASSQVGFAF.

The rearrangement uses TRBV24-1 and TRBJ2-5; 7 bases match TRBD2. Germline assignment: CDR1 KGHDR and CDR2 SFDVKD. The CDR3 is made up of 14 amino acids. V lost 2 bases and J lost 1; bases outside the gene matches: 0. The CDR3 sequence is CATSDWGGQETQYF. Here the CDR3 DNA reads TGTGCCACCAGTGATTGGGGGGGCCAAGAGACCCAGTACTTC.

This chain joins TRBV5-8 and TRBJ1-1, with 8 positions matching TRBD1. Germline V gene data show CDR1 as SGHTS and CDR2 as YDEGEE. The CDR3 length is 15 residues. Trimming took 2 bases from V and 10 from J; bases not matched to a gene: 13. The CDR3 protein is CASSFITLRGPTAFF. In DNA form, the CDR3 reads TGTGCCAGCAGCTTTATAACCCTCAGGGGGCCCACAGCTTTCTTT.

This chain joins TRBV28 and TRBJ2-7; D is possibly TRBD1 (5 bases). V dropped 2 bases and J dropped 4 bases, with 15 bases sitting between them. Germline-derived CDR1 and CDR2 are MDHEN and SYDVKM. This CDR3 spans 15 amino acids. The CDR3 DNA is TGTGCCAGCAGTTTACATAAGGGGCAGAAATACGAGCAGTACTTC. Encoded protein: CASSLHKGQKYEQYF.

The chain uses TRBV9 and TRBJ1-3; 11 bases map to TRBD1. Germline V gene sequence: CDR1 SGDLS, CDR2 YYNGEE. This CDR3 comprises 17 residues. V gave up 6 bases and J gave up 0 bases; unmatched junction bases: 8. The CDR3 region is CASNNPGTGGSGNTIYF. DNA for the CDR3: TGTGCCAGCAACAACCCCGGGACAGGGGGCTCTGGAAACACCATATATTTT.

The chain couples TRBV7-9 to TRBJ1-4; TRBD1 aligns across 8 bases. V shed 5 bases, J shed 6 bases, and the junction held 8 bases outside the gene matches. In germline, CDR1 is SEHNR, CDR2 FQNEAQ (reference sequence). The CDR3 is 15 residues long. The CDR3 sequence is CASSQGQGWDEKLFF. The DNA for the CDR3 is TGTGCCAGCAGCCAAGGACAGGGTTGGGATGAAAAACTGTTTTTT. Using reference TRBV7-9 and TRBJ1-4 for the parts outside the CDR3, the full variable domain is DTGVSQNPRHKITKRGQNVTFRCDPISEHNRLYWYRQTLGQGPEFLTYFQNEAQLEKSRLLSDRFSAERPKGSFSTLEIQRTEQGDSAMYLCASSQGQGWDEKLFFGSGTQLSVL.

This chain uses TRBV10-3 with TRBJ1-2; D is unclear. CDR1 is ENHRY and CDR2 is SYGVKD in the germline V gene. This CDR3 comprises 14 residues. Trimming removed 6 bases from V and 2 bases from J, with 13 bases in between. CDR3 in amino acids: CAIRPPEENYGYTF. CDR3 nucleotides: TGTGCCATCAGGCCACCAGAGGAAAACTATGGCTACACCTTC.

The chain carries TRBV2 and TRBJ1-2; the D is unclear. The CDR3 length is 12 residues. V gave up 0 bases and J gave up 7 bases, with 6 bases separating them. CDR1 and CDR2 (germline): SNHLY, FYNNEI. The CDR3 sequence: CASSEARAGYTF. CDR3 coding DNA: TGTGCCAGCAGTGAAGCAAGAGCTGGCTACACCTTC.